Detailed here is one TCR beta chain. Its antigen is undetermined. This sample was taken from a study of T cells in Graves' hyperthyroidism and ophthalmopathy. Study details: Peripheral blood was obtained at initial diagnosis, preceding any treatment.

CDR1 is WSHSY, CDR2 SAAADI, per germline. Trimming took 3 bases from V and 0 from J, leaving 15 bases between them. This CDR3 has 16 residues. The CDR3 regions of TCR beta were amplified from RNA transcripts. Using the HTBI primer set, a first-round RT-PCR was run on the TCR CDR3. TCRdb itself ran the multiplex PCR reads through MiXCR, one entry per CDR3 protein. The sample consists of about 400,000 distinct CDR3 sequences, about 15% of them appearing once. It was considered stable Graves' hyperthyroidism when ophthalmopathy did not progress within 18 months. Points from the study as a whole: Most thyroid clonotypes expanded above 0.001 were also detected in blood. A model built on 13 V-J features separated ophthalmopathy from stable hyperthyroidism.

Material for sequencing was blood. The clonotype originates from a woman in her thirties with Graves' hyperthyroidism. The gene calls are TRBV10-2 and TRBJ2-7; no definite D call. CDR3 coding DNA: TGCGCCAGCAGTGACTACTTAGCCTTAAACTCCTACGAGCAGTACTTC. Encoded protein: CASSDYLALNSYEQYF.